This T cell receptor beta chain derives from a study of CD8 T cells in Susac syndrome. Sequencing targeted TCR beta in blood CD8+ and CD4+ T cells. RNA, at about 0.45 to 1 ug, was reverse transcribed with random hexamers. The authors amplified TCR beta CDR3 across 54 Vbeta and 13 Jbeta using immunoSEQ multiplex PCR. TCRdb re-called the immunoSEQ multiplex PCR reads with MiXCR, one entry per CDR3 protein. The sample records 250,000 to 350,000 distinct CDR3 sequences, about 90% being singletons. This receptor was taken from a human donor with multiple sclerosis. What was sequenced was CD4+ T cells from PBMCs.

DNA of the CDR3: TGCAGCGTAACTGGGGGGGCACTCTCCGAGCAGTACTTC. This gives the protein CSVTGGALSEQYF. The chain carries TRBV29-1 and TRBJ2-7; D is perhaps TRBD2 (7 bases). Germline V gene sequence: CDR1 SQVTM, CDR2 ANQGSEA. V was clipped by 6 bases and J by 6 bases, with 18 bases between them. The CDR3 spans 13 residues.